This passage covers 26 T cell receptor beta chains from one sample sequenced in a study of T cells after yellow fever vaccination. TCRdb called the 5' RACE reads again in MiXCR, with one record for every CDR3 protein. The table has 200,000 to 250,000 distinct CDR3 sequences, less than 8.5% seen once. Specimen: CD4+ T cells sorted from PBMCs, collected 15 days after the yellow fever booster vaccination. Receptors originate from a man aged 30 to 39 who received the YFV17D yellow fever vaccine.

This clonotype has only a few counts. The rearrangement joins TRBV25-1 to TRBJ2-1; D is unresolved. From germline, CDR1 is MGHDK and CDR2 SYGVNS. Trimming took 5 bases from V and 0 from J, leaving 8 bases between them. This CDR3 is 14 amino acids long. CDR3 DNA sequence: TGTGCCAGCAGTATCAGATTCTCCTACAATGAGCAGTTCTTC. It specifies CASSIRFSYNEQFF.

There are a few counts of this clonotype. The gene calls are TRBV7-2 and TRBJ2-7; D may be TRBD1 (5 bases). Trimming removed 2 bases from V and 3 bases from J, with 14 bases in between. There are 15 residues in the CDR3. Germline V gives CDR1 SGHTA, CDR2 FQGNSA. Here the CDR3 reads CASSLNPGPNYEQYF. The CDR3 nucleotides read TGTGCCAGCAGCTTAAATCCAGGGCCCAACTACGAGCAGTACTTC.

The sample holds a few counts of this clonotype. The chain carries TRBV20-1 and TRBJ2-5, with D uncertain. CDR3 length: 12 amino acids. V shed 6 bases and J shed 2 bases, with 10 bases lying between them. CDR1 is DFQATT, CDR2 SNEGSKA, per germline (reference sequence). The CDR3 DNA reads TGCAGTGCGGGATGGGGACAAGAGACCCAGTACTTC. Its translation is CSAGWGQETQYF.

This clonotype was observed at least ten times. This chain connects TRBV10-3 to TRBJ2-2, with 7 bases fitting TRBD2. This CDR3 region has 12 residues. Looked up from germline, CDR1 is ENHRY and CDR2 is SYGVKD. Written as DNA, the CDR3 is TGTGGGGCTAGCGGAAACACCGGGGAGCTGTTTTTT. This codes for CGASGNTGELFF.

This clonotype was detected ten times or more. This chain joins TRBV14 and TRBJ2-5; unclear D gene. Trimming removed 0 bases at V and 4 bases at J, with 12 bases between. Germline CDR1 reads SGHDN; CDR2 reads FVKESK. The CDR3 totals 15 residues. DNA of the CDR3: TGTGCCAGCAGCCAAGAACTGGCGAGGTTAGAGACCCAGTACTTC. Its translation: CASSQELARLETQYF.

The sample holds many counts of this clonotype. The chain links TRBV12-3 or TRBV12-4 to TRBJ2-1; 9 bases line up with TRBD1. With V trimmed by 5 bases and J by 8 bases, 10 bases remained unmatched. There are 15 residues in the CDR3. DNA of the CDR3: TGTGCCAGCAGTCTTGGGGACAGGGACGTGGATGAGCAGTTCTTC. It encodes CASSLGDRDVDEQFF.

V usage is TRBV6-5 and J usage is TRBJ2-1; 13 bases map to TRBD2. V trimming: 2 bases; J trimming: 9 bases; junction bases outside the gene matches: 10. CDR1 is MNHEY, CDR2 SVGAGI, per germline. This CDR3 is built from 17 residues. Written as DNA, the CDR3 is TGTGCCAGCAGTTACCCAAGGACTAGCGGGAGCTTGCGTGAGCAGTTCTTC. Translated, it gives CASSYPRTSGSLREQFF.

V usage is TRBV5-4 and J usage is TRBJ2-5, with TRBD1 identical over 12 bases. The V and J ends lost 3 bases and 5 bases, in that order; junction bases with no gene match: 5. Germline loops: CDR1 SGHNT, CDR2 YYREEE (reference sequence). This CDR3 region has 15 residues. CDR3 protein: CASSWDRGLRETQYF. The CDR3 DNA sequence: TGTGCCAGCAGCTGGGACAGGGGGCTGAGGGAGACCCAGTACTTC. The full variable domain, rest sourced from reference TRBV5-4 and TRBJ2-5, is ETGVTQSPTHLIKTRGQQVTLRCSSQSGHNTVSWYQQALGQGPQFIFQYYREEENGRGNFPPRFSGLQFPNYSSELNVNALELDDSALYLCASSWDRGLRETQYFGPGTRLLVL.

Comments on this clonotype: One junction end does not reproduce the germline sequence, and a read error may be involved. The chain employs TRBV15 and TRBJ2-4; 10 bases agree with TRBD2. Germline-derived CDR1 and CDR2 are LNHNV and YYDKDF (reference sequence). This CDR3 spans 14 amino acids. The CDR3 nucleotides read TGTGCCAGTTCTAGCGGGAGAGCCAAAAACTTTCAGTACTTC. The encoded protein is CASSSGRAKNFQYF.

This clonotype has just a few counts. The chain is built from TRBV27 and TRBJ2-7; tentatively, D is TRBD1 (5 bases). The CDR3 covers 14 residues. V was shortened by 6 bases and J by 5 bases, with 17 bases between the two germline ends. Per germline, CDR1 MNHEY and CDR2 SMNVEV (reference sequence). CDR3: CASSRGRSRDEQYF. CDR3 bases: TGTGCCAGCAGCCGAGGACGCAGCAGGGACGAGCAGTACTTC.

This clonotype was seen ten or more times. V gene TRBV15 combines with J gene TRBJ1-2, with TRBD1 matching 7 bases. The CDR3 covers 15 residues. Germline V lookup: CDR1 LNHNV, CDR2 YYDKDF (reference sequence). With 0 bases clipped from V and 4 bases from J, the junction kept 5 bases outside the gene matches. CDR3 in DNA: TGTGCCACCAGCAGAGAAGACAGGGAAGTCTATGGCTACACCTTC. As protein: CATSREDREVYGYTF.

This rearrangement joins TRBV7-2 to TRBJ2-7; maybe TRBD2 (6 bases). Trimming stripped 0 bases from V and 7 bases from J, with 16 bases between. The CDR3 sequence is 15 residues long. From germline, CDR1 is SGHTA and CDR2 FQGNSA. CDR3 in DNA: TGTGCCAGCAGCTTAGCGCGACTAGACCTGCGAGAGCAGTACTTC. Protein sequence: CASSLARLDLREQYF.

This chain's CDR3 is CASSDGREPLRETQYF. The CDR3 nucleotides are TGTGCCAGCAGCGACGGCCGGGAGCCACTTCGGGAGACCCAGTACTTC. This chain uses TRBV7-2 with TRBJ2-5, with a possible D match to TRBD2 (6 bases). Germline-derived CDR1 and CDR2 are SGHTA and FQGNSA. Trimming stripped 5 bases from V and 5 bases from J, with 21 bases between. This CDR3 region has 16 residues.

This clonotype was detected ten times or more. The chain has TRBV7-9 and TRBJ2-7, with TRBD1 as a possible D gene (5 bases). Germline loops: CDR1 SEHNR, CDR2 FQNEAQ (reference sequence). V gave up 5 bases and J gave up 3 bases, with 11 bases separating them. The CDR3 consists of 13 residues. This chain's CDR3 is CASSPGPDYEQYF. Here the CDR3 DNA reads TGTGCCAGCAGCCCAGGGCCGGACTACGAGCAGTACTTC.

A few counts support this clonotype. The CDR3 DNA follows: TGTGCCAGCAGCCTCCCGGGACTAGCGGGAGCCAATGAGCAGTTCTTC. Protein: CASSLPGLAGANEQFF. V gene TRBV4-2 combines with J gene TRBJ2-1; 14 nucleotides agree with TRBD2. This CDR3 is built from 16 residues. V gave up 4 bases and J gave up 6 bases; unmatched junction bases: 5. Germline CDR1 LGHNA, CDR2 YNFKEQ.

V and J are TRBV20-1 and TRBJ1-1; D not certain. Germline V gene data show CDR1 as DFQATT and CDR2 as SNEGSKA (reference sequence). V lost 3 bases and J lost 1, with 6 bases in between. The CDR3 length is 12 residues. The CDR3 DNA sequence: TGCAGTGCTAGGGGAAGGAACACTGAAGCTTTCTTT. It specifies CSARGRNTEAFF.

The CDR3 DNA follows: TGTGCCAGCAGCTTTCAGGGGACACCGAATGAAAAACTGTTTTTT. It is translated as CASSFQGTPNEKLFF. V gene TRBV7-2 combines with J gene TRBJ1-4, with D tentatively TRBD1 (6 bases). Trimming left V 3 bases short and J 5 bases short, with 13 bases between. This CDR3 has 15 amino acids. Per the germline V gene, CDR1 is SGHTA and CDR2 is FQGNSA.

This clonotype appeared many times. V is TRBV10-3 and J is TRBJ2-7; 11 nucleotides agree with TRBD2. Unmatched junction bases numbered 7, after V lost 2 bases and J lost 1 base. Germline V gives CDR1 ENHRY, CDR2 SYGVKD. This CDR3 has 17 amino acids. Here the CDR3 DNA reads TGTGCCATCAGTGAGACCGGGAGACTAGCGGGGTCCTACGAGCAGTACTTC. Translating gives CAISETGRLAGSYEQYF.

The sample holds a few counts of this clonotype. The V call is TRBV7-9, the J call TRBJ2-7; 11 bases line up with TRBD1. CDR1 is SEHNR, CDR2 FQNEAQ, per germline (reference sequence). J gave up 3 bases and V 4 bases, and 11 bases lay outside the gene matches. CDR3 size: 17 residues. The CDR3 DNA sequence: TGTGCCAGCAGCTCTAGAACTCGGGACAGGGGGGTCTACGAGCAGTACTTC. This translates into CASSSRTRDRGVYEQYF.

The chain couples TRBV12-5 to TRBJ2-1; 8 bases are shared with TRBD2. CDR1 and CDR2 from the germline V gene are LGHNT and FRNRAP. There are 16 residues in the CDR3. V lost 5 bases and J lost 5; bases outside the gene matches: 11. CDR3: CASGLTGTSGHNEQFF. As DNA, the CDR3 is TGTGCTAGTGGTCTAACCGGAACTAGCGGACACAATGAGCAGTTCTTC.

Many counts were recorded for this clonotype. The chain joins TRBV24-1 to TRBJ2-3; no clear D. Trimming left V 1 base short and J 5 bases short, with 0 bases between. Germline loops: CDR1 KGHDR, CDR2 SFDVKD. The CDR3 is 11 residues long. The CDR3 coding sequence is TGTGCCACCAGTGATTTAGATACGCAGTATTTT. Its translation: CATSDLDTQYF.

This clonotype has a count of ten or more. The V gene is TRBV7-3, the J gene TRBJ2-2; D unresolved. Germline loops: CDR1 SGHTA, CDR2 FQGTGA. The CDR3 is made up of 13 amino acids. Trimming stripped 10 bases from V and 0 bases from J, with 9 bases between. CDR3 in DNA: TGTGCCACCGAGGTCCCGAACACCGGGGAGCTGTTTTTT. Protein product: CATEVPNTGELFF. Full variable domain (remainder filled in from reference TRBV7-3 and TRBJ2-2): GAGVSQTPSNKVTEKGKYVELRCDPISGHTALYWYRQSLGQGPEFLIYFQGTGAADDSGLPNDRFFAVRPEGSVSTLKIQRTERGDSAVYLCATEVPNTGELFFGEGSRLTVL.

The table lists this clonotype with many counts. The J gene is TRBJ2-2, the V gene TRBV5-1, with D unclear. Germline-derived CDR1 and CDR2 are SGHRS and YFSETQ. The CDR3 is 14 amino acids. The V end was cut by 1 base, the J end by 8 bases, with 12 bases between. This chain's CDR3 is CASSLNSNPGELFF. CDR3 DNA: TGCGCCAGCAGCTTGAACAGCAATCCAGGGGAGCTGTTTTTT.

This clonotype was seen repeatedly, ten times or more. CDR3 nucleotides: TGCAGTGCTAGGAGGGCGGGTACGAAAGAGACCCAGTACTTC. It translates to CSARRAGTKETQYF. The chain recombines TRBV20-1 with TRBJ2-5; maybe TRBD2 (5 bases). This CDR3 region has 14 residues. The V gene lost 3 bases and the J gene lost 3 bases, with 14 bases spanning the gap. Germline V gene sequence: CDR1 DFQATT, CDR2 SNEGSKA (reference sequence).

CDR3 nucleotide sequence: TGTGCCAGTAGGGAACAGGTTTCCTATGGCTACACCTTC. This encodes CASREQVSYGYTF. This rearrangement joins TRBV19 to TRBJ1-2; possibly TRBD1 for D (5 bases). V was trimmed by 6 bases and J by 4 bases, leaving 12 bases between them. The germline CDR1 and CDR2 sequences are LNHDA and SQIVND (reference sequence). There are 13 residues in the CDR3.

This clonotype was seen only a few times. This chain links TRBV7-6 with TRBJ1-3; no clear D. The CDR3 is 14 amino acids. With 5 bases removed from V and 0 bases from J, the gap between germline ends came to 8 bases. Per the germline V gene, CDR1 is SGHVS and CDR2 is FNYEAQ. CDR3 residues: CASSRAASGNTIYF. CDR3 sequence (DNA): TGTGCCAGCAGCCGGGCAGCCTCTGGAAACACCATATATTTT. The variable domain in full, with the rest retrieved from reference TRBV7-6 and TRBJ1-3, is GAGVSQSPRYKVTKRGQDVALRCDPISGHVSLYWYRQALGQGPEFLTYFNYEAQQDKSGLPNDRFSAERPEGSISTLTIQRTEQRDSAMYRCASSRAASGNTIYFGEGSWLTVV.